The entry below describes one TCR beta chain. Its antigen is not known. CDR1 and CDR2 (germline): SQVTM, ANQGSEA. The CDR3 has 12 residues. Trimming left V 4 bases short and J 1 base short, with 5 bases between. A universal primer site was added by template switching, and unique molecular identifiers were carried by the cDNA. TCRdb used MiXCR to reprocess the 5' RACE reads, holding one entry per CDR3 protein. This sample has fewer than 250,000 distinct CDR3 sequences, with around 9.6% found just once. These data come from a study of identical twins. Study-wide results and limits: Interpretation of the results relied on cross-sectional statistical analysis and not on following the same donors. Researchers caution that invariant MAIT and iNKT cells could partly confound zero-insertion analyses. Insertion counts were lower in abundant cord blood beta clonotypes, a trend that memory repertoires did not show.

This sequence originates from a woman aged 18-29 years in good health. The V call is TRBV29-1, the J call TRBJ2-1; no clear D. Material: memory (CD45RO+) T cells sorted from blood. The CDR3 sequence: CSVVASYNEQFF. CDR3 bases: TGCAGCGTTGTCGCGTCCTACAATGAGCAGTTCTTC.